This T cell receptor (beta chain) was profiled in a study of blood T cell repertoires in COVID-19. About the research overall: Sources were T cells, B-cell-depleted T cells, or PBMCs; the material itself was cDNA or gDNA.

This clone was detected once. V gave up 3 bases and J gave up 2 bases; unmatched junction bases: 2. CDR3 length equals 14 residues. Per germline, CDR1 SGHAT and CDR2 FQNNGV. The protocol was immunoSEQ multiplex PCR, while the TCRdb copy is restricted to in-frame clones and leaves out a portion. Of about 140,000 clones in the sample, roughly four fifths were seen once. V usage is TRBV11-2 and J usage is TRBJ2-3, with 7 bases fitting TRBD1. Sequences were obtained from peripheral blood. This receptor was identified in a woman aged 60-75 years with acute or convalescent COVID-19. The CDR3 DNA follows: TGTGCCAGCAGCTTGGACAGGACCACAGATACGCAGTATTTT. Amino acid sequence: CASSLDRTTDTQYF.